Following are 5 T cell receptor beta chains from one sample sequenced in a study of blood T cells in healthy people across ages (dated by TCRdb to between 2015 and 2016). Library construction relied on 5' RACE. The sequencing machine was an Illumina HiSeq 2500. A second PCR of roughly 7 to 11 cycles was performed with a sample-barcoded 5' primer and a J-beta primer mix. Starting from the raw public reads, TCRdb applied fastp trimming at Q25, assembled clones with MiXCR and retained in-frame beta chains. Under each unique CDR3 protein, matching rows form one entry showing the most common genes and DNA. In all, the sample holds over 700,000 distinct CDR3 sequences, and 25% of those were seen once. Roughly 9% of the sample is in the top ten clones. This same sample was also part of a study on T cells of mothers and their children.

Sequenced input: blood. All receptors come from a boy under 18 in good health.

V gene TRBV7-9 combines with J gene TRBJ2-5, with D perhaps TRBD1 (5 bases). Germline values: CDR1 SEHNR, CDR2 FQNEAQ (reference sequence). The CDR3 has 13 amino acids. The ends were cut back, 2 bases at V and 9 bases at J, with 13 bases in the middle. CDR3: CASSLFQARAQYF. As DNA, the CDR3 is TGTGCCAGCAGCTTATTTCAGGCCAGGGCCCAGTACTTC. Filled out from reference TRBV7-9 and TRBJ2-5, the complete variable domain reads DTGVSQNPRHKITKRGQNVTFRCDPISEHNRLYWYRQTLGQGPEFLTYFQNEAQLEKSRLLSDRFSAERPKGSFSTLEIQRTEQGDSAMYLCASSLFQARAQYFGPGTRLLVL.

DNA for the CDR3: TGTGCCAGCAGCGGGAGTGGCGGGACCCCCAACGAGCAGTACTTC. Amino acids: CASSGSGGTPNEQYF. V gene TRBV4-2 combines with J gene TRBJ2-5; tentatively, D is TRBD2 (6 bases). TRBJ2-7 explains the end of the DNA better; the J call may be wrong. The CDR3 spans 15 residues. The germline V gene has CDR1 LGHNA and CDR2 YNFKEQ.

This clonotype has a handful of counts. The genes are TRBV4-1 and TRBJ2-7; tentatively, D is TRBD2 (6 bases). V was shortened by 4 bases and J by 7 bases, with 17 bases between the two germline ends. Germline V gene sequence: CDR1 MGHRA, CDR2 YSYEKL. This CDR3 contains 14 residues. CDR3 in DNA: TGCGCCAGCAGCCGATACTCGGGTGGGGGGGAGCAGTACTTC. It translates to CASSRYSGGGEQYF.

The chain couples TRBV3-1 to TRBJ2-6; D uncertain. V dropped 4 bases and J dropped 1 base, with 8 bases sitting between them. The germline V gene encodes CDR1 LGHDT and CDR2 YNNKEL (reference sequence). The CDR3 is made up of 15 amino acids. DNA for the CDR3: TGTGCCAGCAGCCGCCGCCGATCTGGGGCCAACGTCCTGACTTTC. It encodes CASSRRRSGANVLTF.

The V call is TRBV20-1, the J call TRBJ2-5; D might be TRBD1 or TRBD2, each matching 6 bases. The J call may be faulty, since TRBJ2-7 better matches the DNA end. The CDR3 consists of 13 residues. Per the germline V gene, CDR1 is DFQATT and CDR2 is SNEGSKA (reference sequence). The CDR3 spells CSALSGASYEQYF. CDR3 bases: TGCAGTGCTCTTTCGGGGGCCTCCTACGAGCAGTACTTC.